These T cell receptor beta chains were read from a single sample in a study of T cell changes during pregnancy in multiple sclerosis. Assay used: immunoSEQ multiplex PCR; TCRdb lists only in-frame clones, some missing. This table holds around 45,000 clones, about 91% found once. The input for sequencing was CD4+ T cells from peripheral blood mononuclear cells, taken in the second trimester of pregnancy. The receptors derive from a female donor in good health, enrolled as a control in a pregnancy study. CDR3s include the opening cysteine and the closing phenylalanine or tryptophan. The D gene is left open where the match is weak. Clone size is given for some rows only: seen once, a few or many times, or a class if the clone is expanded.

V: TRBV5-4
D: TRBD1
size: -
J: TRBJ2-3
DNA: TGTGCCAGCAGCTCAGGACAGGGGCGCACAGATACGCAGTATTTT
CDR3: CASSSGQGRTDTQYF

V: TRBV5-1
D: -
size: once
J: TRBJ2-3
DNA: TGCGCCAGCAGCTCTTTCGATACGCAGTATTTT
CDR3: CASSSFDTQYF

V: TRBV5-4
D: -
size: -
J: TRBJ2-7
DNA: TGTGCCAGCAGCCCTGACCCGGACAGCGACTACGAGCAGTACTTC
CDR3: CASSPDPDSDYEQYF

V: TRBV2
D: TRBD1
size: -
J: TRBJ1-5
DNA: TGTGCCAGCAGCCGAGACAGGGGGGGTGTTCAGCCCCAGCATTTT
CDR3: CASSRDRGGVQPQHF

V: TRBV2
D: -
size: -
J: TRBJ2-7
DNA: TGTGCCACCAATAGAGAAAGCTACGAGCAGTACTTC
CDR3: CATNRESYEQYF

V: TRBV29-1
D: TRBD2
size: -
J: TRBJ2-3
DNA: TGCAGCGTTGTGGGCGGGAGGACAGATACGCAGTATTTT
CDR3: CSVVGGRTDTQYF

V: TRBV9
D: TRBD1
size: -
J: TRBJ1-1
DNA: TGTGCCAGCAGCGTTACTGACAGGGTCGGGCAAGCTTTCTTT
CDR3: CASSVTDRVGQAFF

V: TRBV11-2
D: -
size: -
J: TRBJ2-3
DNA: TGTGCCAGCAGCTTAGTTGTGGGCCGCCGCACAGATACGCAGTATTTT
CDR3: CASSLVVGRRTDTQYF

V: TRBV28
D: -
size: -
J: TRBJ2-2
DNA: TGTGCCAGCAGTACCCTCCGACTAGTTGGTCACGGGGAGCTGTTTTTT
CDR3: CASSTLRLVGHGELFF

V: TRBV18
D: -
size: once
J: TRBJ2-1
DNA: TGTGCCAGCTCACCCCCGGGAGAGGATGAGCAGTTCTTC
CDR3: CASSPPGEDEQFF

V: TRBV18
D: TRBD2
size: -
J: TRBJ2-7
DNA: TGTGCCAGCTCACCCGCCGGGACTAGCGGGAGGGCCTACGAGCAGTACTTC
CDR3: CASSPAGTSGRAYEQYF

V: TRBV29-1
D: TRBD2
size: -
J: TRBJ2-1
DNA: TGCAGCGGCGGGGGAGGTCCCTACAATGAGCAGTTCTTC
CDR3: CSGGGGPYNEQFF

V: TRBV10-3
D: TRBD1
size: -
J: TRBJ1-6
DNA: TGTGCCATCAGCCGGACAGGCCGGGGGGGTAATTCACCCCTCCACTTT
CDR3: CAISRTGRGGNSPLHF

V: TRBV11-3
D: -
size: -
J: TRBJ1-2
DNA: TGTGCCAGCAGCCAAGCAGGGAAGAATAACTATGGCTACACCTTC
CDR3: CASSQAGKNNYGYTF

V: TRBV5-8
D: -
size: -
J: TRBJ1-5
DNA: TGTGCCAGCAGCTTGGTAGGGGGAAAGAGCAATCAGCCCCAGCATTTT
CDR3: CASSLVGGKSNQPQHF

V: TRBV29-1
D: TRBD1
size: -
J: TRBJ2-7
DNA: TGCAGCGTTGGAGGGACAGTCGCGGAAATGCAGTACTTC
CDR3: CSVGGTVAEMQYF

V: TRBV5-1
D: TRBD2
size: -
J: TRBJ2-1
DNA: TGCGCCAGCAGCTTCCTGGGAGGGTTGGGTAATGAGCAGTTCTTC
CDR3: CASSFLGGLGNEQFF

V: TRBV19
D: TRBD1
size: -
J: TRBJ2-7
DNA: TGTGCCAGTAGTTCCACAGGGGGCACGCTCTACGAGCAGTACTTC
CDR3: CASSSTGGTLYEQYF

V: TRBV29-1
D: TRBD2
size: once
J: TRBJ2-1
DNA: TGCAGCGTGGATAGAGCGGGAAATGAGCAGTTCTTC
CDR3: CSVDRAGNEQFF

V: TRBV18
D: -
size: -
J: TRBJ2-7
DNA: TGTGCCAGCTCACGGGGACTCCAAACCTACGAGCAGTACTTC
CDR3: CASSRGLQTYEQYF

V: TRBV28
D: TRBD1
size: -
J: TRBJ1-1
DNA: TGTGCCAGCAGTTTACGGCAGGGGGCCACTGAAGCTTTCTTT
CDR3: CASSLRQGATEAFF

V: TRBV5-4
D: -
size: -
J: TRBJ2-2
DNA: TGTGCCAGCAGCCCCGGGACACTTATTAACACCGGGGAGCTGTTTTTT
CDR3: CASSPGTLINTGELFF

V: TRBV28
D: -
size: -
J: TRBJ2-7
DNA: TGTGCCAGCAGTTTAAATATTGGCCTCTCCTACGAGCAGTACTTC
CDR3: CASSLNIGLSYEQYF

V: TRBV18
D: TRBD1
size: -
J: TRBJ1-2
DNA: TGTGCCAGCTCACCACCGGACAGGGGGCGTAATGGCTACACCTTC
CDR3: CASSPPDRGRNGYTF

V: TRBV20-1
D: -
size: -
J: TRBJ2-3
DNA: TGCAGTGCTAAGCCCACAGATACGCAGTATTTT
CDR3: CSAKPTDTQYF

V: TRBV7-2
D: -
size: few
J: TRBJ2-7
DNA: TGTGCCAGCAGCTTAGGAGGTGTATCCTACGAGCAGTACTTC
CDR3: CASSLGGVSYEQYF

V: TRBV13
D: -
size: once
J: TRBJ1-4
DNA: TGTGCCAGCAGCTTAGGCCGGGGGGGCGAAAAACTGTTTTTT
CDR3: CASSLGRGGEKLFF

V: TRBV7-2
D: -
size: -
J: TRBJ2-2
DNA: TGTGCCAGCAGCTTAGCACCGGGTTCCACCGGGGAGCTGTTTTTT
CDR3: CASSLAPGSTGELFF

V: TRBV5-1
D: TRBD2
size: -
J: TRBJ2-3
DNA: TGCGCCAGCAGCTTTAGCGGGGGGGCCTCAGATACGCAGTATTTT
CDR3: CASSFSGGASDTQYF

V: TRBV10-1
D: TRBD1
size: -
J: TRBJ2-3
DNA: TGCGCCAGCAGTGACCACAGGGGGTTAAGCACAGATACGCAGTATTTT
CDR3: CASSDHRGLSTDTQYF

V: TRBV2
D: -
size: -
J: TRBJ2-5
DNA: TGTGCCAGCACCCAGGTCAACCAAGAGACCCAGTACTTC
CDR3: CASTQVNQETQYF

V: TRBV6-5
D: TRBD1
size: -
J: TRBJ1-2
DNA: TGTGCCAGCAGTTACTTGGGACAGGCGGATGGCTACACCTTC
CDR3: CASSYLGQADGYTF

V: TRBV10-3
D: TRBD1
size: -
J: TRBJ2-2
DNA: TGTGCCATCAAGGGGACCGGGACAGGGGGCGCCGGGGAGCTGTTTTTT
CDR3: CAIKGTGTGGAGELFF

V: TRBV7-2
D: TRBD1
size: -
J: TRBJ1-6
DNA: TGTGCCAGCAGCTTACTGCCAGGGGGCCTTAATTCACCCCTCCACTTT
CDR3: CASSLLPGGLNSPLHF

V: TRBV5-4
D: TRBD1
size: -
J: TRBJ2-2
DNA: TGTGCCAGCAGCCTTATCCAGGGGGCCACCGGGGAGCTGTTTTTT
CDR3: CASSLIQGATGELFF

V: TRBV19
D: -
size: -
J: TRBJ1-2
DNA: TGTGCCAGCACTCGGACAGACAAGTATGGCTACACCTTC
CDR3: CASTRTDKYGYTF

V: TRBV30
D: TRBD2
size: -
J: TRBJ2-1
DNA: TGTGCCTGGGGACCATCCCCTAGCGGGGGGGCGATAAGCTCCTACAATGAGCAGTTCTTC
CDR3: CAWGPSPSGGAISSYNEQFF

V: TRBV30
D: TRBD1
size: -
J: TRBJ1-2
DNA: TGTGCCTGGAGTACCGGGACAGGGTCGTCTGGCTACACCTTC
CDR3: CAWSTGTGSSGYTF

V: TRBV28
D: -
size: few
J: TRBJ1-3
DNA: TGTGCCAGCAGACAGTACTCTGGAAACACCATATATTTT
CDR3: CASRQYSGNTIYF

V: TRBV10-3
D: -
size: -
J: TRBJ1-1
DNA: TGTGCCATCAGTGAGACCCCAGGGGCGAACACTGAAGCTTTCTTT
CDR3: CAISETPGANTEAFF

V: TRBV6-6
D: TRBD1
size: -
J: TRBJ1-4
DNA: TGTGCCAGCAGTTTCCGACAGGGGGCAGGTGGAGAAAAACTGTTTTTT
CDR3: CASSFRQGAGGEKLFF

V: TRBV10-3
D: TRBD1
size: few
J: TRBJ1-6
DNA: TGTGCCATCAGTGATCCGGGACAGGTTGGAGGCTTTAATTCACCCCTCCACTTT
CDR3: CAISDPGQVGGFNSPLHF

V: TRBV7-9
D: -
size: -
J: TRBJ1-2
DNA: TGTGCCAGCAGCCATTGGGCCCTCAACCCTTCCTATGGCTACACCTTC
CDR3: CASSHWALNPSYGYTF

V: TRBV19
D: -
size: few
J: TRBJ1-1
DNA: TGTGCCAGCCAAGACGACAGGACCGAAGCTTTCTTT
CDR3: CASQDDRTEAFF

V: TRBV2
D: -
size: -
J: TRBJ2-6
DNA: TGTGCCAGTACGCTCCCAGGGGCCGGGGCCAACGTCCTGACTTTC
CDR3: CASTLPGAGANVLTF

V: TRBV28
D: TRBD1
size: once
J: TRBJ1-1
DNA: TGTGCCAGCAGGGGCACAGGGGGGAACACTGAAGCTTTCTTT
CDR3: CASRGTGGNTEAFF

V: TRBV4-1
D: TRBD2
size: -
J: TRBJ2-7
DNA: TGCGCCAGCAGCCAGCTTCTGACTAGCGGCATCACCTACGAGCAGTACTTC
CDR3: CASSQLLTSGITYEQYF

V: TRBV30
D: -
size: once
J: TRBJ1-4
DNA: TGTGCCTGGTCGGCAGGGTGGGGTGAAAAACTGTTTTTT
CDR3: CAWSAGWGEKLFF

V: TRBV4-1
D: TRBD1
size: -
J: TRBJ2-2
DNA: TGCGCCAGCAGCCAGCCCGACAGGGTTACCGGGGAGCTGTTTTTT
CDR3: CASSQPDRVTGELFF

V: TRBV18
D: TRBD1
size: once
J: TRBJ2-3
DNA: TGTGCCAGCTCACCGGATACAGGGGACCATACGCAGTATTTT
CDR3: CASSPDTGDHTQYF